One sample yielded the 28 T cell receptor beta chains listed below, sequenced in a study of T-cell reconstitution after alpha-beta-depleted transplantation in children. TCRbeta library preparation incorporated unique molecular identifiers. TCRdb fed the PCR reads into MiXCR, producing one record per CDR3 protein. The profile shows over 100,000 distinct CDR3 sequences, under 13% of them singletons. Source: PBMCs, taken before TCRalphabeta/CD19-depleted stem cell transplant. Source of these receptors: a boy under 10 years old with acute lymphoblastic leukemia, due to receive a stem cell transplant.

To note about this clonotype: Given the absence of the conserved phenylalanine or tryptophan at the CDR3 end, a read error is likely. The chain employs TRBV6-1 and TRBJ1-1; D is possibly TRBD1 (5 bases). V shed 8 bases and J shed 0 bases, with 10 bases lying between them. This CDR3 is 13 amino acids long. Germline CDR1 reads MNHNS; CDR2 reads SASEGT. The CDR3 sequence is CASHQGLNTEAFS. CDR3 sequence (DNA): TGTGCCAGCCATCAGGGTTTGAACACTGAAGCTTTCTCT.

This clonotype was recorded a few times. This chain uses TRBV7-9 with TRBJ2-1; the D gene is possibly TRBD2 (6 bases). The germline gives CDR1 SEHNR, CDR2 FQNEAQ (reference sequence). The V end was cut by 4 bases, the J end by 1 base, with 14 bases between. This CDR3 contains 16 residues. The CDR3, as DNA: TGTGCCAGCAGCTCACCTGGCGGGGTGTCCTACAATGAGCAGTTCTTC. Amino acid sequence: CASSSPGGVSYNEQFF.

The CDR3 sequence: CASSPSREGTDTQYF. CDR3 nucleotides: TGTGCCAGCAGTCCATCTAGAGAAGGCACAGATACGCAGTATTTT. J is TRBJ2-3 and V is TRBV12-3 or TRBV12-4; D gene unclear. Trimming shortened V by 5 bases and J by 1 base, and 13 bases separated the two germline ends. The CDR3 runs to 15 residues.

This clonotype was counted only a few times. This CDR3 reads CASTQGSTDTQYF. The CDR3 region has the DNA TGCGCCAGCACCCAAGGGAGCACAGATACGCAGTATTTT. V is TRBV5-1 and J is TRBJ2-3; no clear D. Trimming cost V 6 bases and J 0 bases, with 8 bases left between them. CDR1 is SGHRS, CDR2 YFSETQ, per germline. The CDR3 totals 13 residues.

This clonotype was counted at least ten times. The CDR3 coding sequence is TGTGCCAGCAGCTTAGTTTTGGGGACTGGAAACACCATATATTTT. Translated: CASSLVLGTGNTIYF. The chain carries TRBV7-8 and TRBJ1-3, with D hard to call. The germline V gene has CDR1 SGHVS and CDR2 FQNEAQ. The CDR3 totals 15 residues. The V gene lost 1 base and the J gene lost 2 bases, with 9 bases spanning the gap.

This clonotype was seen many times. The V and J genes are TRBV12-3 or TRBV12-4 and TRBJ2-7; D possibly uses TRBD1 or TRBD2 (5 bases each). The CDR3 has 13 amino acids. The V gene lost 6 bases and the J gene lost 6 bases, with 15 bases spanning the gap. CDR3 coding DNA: TGTGCCAGCAGCGCCGACCCTGGGACCGAGCAGTACTTC. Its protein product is CASSADPGTEQYF.

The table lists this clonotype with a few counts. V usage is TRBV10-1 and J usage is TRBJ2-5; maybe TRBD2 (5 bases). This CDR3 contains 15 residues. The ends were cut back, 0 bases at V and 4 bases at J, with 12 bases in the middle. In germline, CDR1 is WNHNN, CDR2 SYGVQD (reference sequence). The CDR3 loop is CASSESLGRGETQYF. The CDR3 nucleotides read TGCGCCAGCAGTGAGTCATTGGGTCGGGGAGAGACCCAGTACTTC.

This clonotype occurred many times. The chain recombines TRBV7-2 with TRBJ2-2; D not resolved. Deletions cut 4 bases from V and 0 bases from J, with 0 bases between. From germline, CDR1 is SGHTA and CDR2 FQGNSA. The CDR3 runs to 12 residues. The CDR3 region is CASSSNTGELFF. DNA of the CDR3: TGTGCCAGCAGCTCGAACACCGGGGAGCTGTTTTTT.

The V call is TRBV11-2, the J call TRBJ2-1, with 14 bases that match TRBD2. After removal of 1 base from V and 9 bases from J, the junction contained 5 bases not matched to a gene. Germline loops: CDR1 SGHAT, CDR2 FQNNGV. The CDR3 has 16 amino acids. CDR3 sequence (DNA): TGTGCCAGCAGCTTAGGGGGACTAGCGGGAGTCGGTGAGCAGTTCTTC. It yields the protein CASSLGGLAGVGEQFF.

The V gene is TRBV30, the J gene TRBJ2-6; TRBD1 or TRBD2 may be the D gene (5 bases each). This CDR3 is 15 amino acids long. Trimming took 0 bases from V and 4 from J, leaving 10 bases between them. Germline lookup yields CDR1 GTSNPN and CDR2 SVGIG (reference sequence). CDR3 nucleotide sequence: TGTGCCTGGAGTGTTTTAGGGGACGGGGCCAACGTCCTGACTTTC. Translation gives CAWSVLGDGANVLTF.

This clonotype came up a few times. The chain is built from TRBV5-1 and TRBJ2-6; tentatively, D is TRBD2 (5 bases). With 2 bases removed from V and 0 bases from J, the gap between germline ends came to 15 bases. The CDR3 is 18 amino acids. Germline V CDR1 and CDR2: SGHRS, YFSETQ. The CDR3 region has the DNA TGCGCCAGCAGCTTTGGGAATAGCGTAATCTCTGGGGCCAACGTCCTGACTTTC. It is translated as CASSFGNSVISGANVLTF.

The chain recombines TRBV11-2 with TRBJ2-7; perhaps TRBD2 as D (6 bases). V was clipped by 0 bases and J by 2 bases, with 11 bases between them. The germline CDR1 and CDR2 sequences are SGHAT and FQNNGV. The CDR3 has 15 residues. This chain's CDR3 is CASSLELALTYEQYF. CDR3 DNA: TGTGCCAGCAGCTTAGAGCTAGCGCTAACCTACGAGCAGTACTTC. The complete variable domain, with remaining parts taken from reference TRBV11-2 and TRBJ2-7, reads EAGVAQSPRYKIIEKRQSVAFWCNPISGHATLYWYQQILGQGPKLLIQFQNNGVVDDSQLPKDRFSAERLKGVDSTLKIQPAKLEDSAVYLCASSLELALTYEQYFGPGTRLTVT.

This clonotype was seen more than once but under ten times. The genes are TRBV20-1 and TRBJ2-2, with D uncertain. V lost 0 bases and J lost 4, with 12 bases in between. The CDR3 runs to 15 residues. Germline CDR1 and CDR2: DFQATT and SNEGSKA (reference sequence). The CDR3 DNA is TGCAGTGCTAGAGATACCTCCGACTTCACCGGGGAGCTGTTTTTT. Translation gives CSARDTSDFTGELFF.

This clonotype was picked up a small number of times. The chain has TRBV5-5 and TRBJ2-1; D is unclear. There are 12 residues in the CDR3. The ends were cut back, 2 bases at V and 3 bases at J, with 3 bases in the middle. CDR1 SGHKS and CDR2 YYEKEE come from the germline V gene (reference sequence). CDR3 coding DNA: TGTGCCAGCAGCTTCCGCTACAATGAGCAGTTCTTC. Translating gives CASSFRYNEQFF.

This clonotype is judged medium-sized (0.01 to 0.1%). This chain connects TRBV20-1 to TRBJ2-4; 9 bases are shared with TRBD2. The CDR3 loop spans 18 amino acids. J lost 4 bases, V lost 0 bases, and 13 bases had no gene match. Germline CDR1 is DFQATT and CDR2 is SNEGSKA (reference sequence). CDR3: CSARDLSSSGTTKNIQYF. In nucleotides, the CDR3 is TGCAGTGCTAGAGATTTGTCATCTAGCGGGACAACAAAAAACATTCAGTACTTC.

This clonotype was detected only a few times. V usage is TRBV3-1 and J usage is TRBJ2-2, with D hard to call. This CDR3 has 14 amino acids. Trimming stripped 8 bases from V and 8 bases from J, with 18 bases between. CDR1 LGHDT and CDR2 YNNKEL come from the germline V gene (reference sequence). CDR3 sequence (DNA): TGTGCCAGCCAGAACGGCTTGTACCTGGGGGAGCTGTTTTTT. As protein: CASQNGLYLGELFF.

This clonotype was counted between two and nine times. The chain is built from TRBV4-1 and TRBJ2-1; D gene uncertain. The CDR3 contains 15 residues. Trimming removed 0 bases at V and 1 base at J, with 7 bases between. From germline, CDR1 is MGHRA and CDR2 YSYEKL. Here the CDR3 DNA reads TGCGCCAGCAGCCAAGAGGCTAGTTCCTACAATGAGCAGTTCTTC. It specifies CASSQEASSYNEQFF.

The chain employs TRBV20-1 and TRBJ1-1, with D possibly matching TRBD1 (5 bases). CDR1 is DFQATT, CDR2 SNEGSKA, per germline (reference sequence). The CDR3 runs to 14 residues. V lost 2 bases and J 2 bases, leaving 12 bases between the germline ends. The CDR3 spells CSARMGRLNTEAFF. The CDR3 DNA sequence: TGCAGTGCTAGAATGGGACGGCTCAACACTGAAGCTTTCTTT.

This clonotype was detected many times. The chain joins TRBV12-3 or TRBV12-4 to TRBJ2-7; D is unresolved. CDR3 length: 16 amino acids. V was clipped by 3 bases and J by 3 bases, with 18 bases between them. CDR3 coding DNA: TGTGCCAGCAGTTTTGTCCGGGCTACCGGTTACTACGAGCAGTACTTC. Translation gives CASSFVRATGYYEQYF.

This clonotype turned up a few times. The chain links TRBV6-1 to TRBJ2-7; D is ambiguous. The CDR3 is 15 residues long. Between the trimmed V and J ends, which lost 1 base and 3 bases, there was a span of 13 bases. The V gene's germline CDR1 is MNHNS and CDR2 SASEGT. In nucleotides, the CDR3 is TGTGCCAGCAGTGAAGGGATTCCAGCAGGCTACGAGCAGTACTTC. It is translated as CASSEGIPAGYEQYF.

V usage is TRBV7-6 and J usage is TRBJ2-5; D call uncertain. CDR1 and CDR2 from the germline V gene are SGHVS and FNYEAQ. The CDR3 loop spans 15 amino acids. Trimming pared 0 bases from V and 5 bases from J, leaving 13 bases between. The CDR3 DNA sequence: TGTGCCAGCAGCTTAGCGGGGTACTCCGGGGAGACCCAGTACTTC. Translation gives CASSLAGYSGETQYF.

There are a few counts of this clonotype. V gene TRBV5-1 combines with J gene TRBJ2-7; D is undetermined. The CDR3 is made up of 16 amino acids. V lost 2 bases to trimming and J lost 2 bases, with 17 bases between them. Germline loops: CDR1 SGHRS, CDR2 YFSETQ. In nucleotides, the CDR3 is TGCGCCAGCAGCTTTAATTTTCCCTCCGGACCCTACGAGCAGTACTTC. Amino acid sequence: CASSFNFPSGPYEQYF.

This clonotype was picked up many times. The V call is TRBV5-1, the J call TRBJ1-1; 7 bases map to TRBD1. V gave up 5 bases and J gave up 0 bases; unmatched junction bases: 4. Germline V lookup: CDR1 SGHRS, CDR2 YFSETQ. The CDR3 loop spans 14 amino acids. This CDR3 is CASRTGDLNTEAFF. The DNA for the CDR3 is TGCGCCAGCAGAACAGGGGACTTGAACACTGAAGCTTTCTTT.

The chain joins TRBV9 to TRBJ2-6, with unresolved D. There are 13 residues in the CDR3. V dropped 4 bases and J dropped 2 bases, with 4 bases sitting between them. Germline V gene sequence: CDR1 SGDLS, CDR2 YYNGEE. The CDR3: CASSSTGANVLTF. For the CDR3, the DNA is TGTGCCAGCAGCTCAACTGGGGCCAACGTCCTGACTTTC.

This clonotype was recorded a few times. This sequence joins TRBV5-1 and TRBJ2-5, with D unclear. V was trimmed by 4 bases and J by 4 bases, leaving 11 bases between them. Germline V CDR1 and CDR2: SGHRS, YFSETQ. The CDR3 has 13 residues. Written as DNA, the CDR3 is TGCGCCAGCAGCCCCCACCCACCAGAGACCCAGTACTTC. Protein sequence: CASSPHPPETQYF. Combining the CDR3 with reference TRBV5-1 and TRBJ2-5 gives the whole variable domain KAGVTQTPRYLIKTRGQQVTLSCSPISGHRSVSWYQQTPGQGLQFLFEYFSETQRNKGNFPGRFSGRQFSNSRSEMNVSTLELGDSALYLCASSPHPPETQYFGPGTRLLVL.

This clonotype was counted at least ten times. The CDR3 DNA follows: TGCGCCAGCAGCTTGAGCGTCGGTACCCAAGAGACCCAGTACTTC. This encodes CASSLSVGTQETQYF. The chain joins TRBV5-1 to TRBJ2-5; D unclear. Trimming removed 1 base at V and 1 base at J, with 11 bases between. CDR3 size: 15 residues. Germline CDR1 reads SGHRS; CDR2 reads YFSETQ. Variable domain in full (rest from reference TRBV5-1 and TRBJ2-5): KAGVTQTPRYLIKTRGQQVTLSCSPISGHRSVSWYQQTPGQGLQFLFEYFSETQRNKGNFPGRFSGRQFSNSRSEMNVSTLELGDSALYLCASSLSVGTQETQYFGPGTRLLVL.

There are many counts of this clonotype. The CDR3: CASRRLAGVHDTQYF. In DNA, the CDR3 is TGTGCCAGCAGAAGACTAGCGGGAGTCCACGATACGCAGTATTTT. The chain links TRBV6-1 to TRBJ2-3, with 12 bases aligning to TRBD2. From germline, CDR1 is MNHNS and CDR2 SASEGT. The trim removed 6 bases at V and 6 bases at J, leaving 7 bases unmatched. CDR3 size: 15 residues.

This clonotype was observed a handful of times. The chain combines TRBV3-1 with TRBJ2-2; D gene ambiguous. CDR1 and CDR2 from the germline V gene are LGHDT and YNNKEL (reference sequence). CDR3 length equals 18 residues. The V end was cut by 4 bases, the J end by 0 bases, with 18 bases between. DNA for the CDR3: TGTGCCAGCAGCCGCATCGGGCAGTTCTGGACGAACACCGGGGAGCTGTTTTTT. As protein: CASSRIGQFWTNTGELFF. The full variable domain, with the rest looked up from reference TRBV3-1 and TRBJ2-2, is DTAVSQTPKYLVTQMGNDKSIKCEQNLGHDTMYWYKQDSKKFLKIMFSYNNKELIINETVPNRFSPKSPDKAHLNLHINSLELGDSAVYFCASSRIGQFWTNTGELFFGEGSRLTVL.